A few counts support the clone carrying this T cell receptor beta chain. Antigen: not known. Germline V lookup: CDR1 LGHDT, CDR2 YNNKEL (reference sequence). The CDR3 extends over 17 amino acids. The V gene end was trimmed by 5 bases and the J gene end by 4 bases; junction bases not matched to a gene: 10. The sample comes from a study of T-cell reconstitution after alpha-beta-depleted transplantation in children. Whole-study findings and limits: Day-60 TCRbeta diversity that was high in some patients was derived from surviving recipient T cells and thymic progenitors. At the one-year point after transplant, T-cell counts and TCRbeta diversity were found to come mostly from T cells that had been newly produced. Alpha-beta T cells about two months after transplant reportedly derived from several hundred expanded graft clones.

The TCRbeta library incorporated unique molecular identifiers. A single record per CDR3 protein comes from TCRdb applying MiXCR to the PCR reads. The table includes 600,000 to 800,000 distinct CDR3 sequences, approximately 14% detected once. This TCR was recovered from a girl aged 2-10 years with congenital amegakaryocytic thrombocytopenia, due to receive a stem cell transplant. The gene calls are TRBV3-1 and TRBJ2-4; 11 bases map to TRBD2. This sample comprised PBMCs, obtained before TCRalphabeta/CD19-depleted stem cell transplant. As DNA, the CDR3 is TGTGCCAGCAGCTTCACGGGACTAGCGGACCATAAAAACATTCAGTACTTC. As protein: CASSFTGLADHKNIQYF. Filled out from reference TRBV3-1 and TRBJ2-4, the complete variable domain reads DTAVSQTPKYLVTQMGNDKSIKCEQNLGHDTMYWYKQDSKKFLKIMFSYNNKELIINETVPNRFSPKSPDKAHLNLHINSLELGDSAVYFCASSFTGLADHKNIQYFGAGTRLSVL.